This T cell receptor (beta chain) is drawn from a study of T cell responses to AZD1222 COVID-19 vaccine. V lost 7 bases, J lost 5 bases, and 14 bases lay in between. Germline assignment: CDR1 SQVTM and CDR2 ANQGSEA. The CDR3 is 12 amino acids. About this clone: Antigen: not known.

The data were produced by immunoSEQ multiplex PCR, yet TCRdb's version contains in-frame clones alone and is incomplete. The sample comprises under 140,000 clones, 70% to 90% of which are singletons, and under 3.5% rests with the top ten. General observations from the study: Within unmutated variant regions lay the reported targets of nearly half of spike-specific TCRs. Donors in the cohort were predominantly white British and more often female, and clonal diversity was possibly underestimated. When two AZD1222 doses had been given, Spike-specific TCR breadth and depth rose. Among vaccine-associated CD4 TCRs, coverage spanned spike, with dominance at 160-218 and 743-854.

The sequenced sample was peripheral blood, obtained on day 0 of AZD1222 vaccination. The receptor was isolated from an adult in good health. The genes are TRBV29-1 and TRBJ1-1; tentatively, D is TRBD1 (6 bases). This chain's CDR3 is CSAEGGRTEAFF. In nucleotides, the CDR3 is TGCAGCGCCGAAGGGGGTAGGACTGAAGCTTTCTTT.